The 4 T cell receptor beta chains given below trace back to one sample, sequenced in a study of T cell responses to AZD1222 COVID-19 vaccine. Sequencing used immunoSEQ multiplex PCR; TCRdb keeps in-frame clones, though not all of them. The sample lists some 96,000 clones, just under 90% seen once, with approximately 15% in the top ten. The source was peripheral blood, collected on day 0 of AZD1222 vaccination. These receptors all come from an adult in good health.

The V gene is TRBV24-1, the J gene TRBJ2-1; 13 bases agree with TRBD2. Germline-derived CDR1 and CDR2 are KGHDR and SFDVKD. V dropped 3 bases and J dropped 8; count of bases not matched to a gene: 3. This CDR3 has 15 amino acids. In DNA form, the CDR3 reads TGTGCCACCAGTGATGGACTAGCGGGGGTCTATGAGCAGTTCTTC. Translating it yields CATSDGLAGVYEQFF.

This chain connects TRBV5-4 to TRBJ2-3; D is undetermined. Germline V gene data show CDR1 as SGHNT and CDR2 as YYREEE (reference sequence). The V end lost 2 bases, the J end lost 3 bases, and 4 bases lay between the germline ends. CDR3 length equals 12 residues. The DNA of the CDR3 is TGTGCCAGCAGCTTAGCAACAGATACGCAGTATTTT. Its translation: CASSLATDTQYF.

The chain employs TRBV4-2 and TRBJ2-3; TRBD2 agrees at 9 bases. J gave up 3 bases and V 3 bases, and 1 base lay outside the gene matches. The V gene's germline CDR1 is LGHNA and CDR2 YNFKEQ. The CDR3 sequence is 14 residues long. The CDR3 loop reads CASSQSGGTDTQYF. The CDR3 nucleotides read TGTGCCAGCAGCCAGAGCGGGGGGACAGATACGCAGTATTTT.

The genes are TRBV7-3 and TRBJ2-5; 8 nucleotides match TRBD1. The CDR3 has 15 residues. Germline values: CDR1 SGHTA, CDR2 FQGTGA. V shed 5 bases and J 4 bases; nucleotides not matched to a gene: 9. The chain's CDR3 is CASSPNPGGRETQYF. In DNA, the CDR3 is TGTGCCAGCAGCCCTAACCCAGGGGGCCGAGAGACCCAGTACTTC. The full variable domain, in which reference TRBV7-3 and TRBJ2-5 provide the parts outside the CDR3, is GAGVSQTPSNKVTEKGKYVELRCDPISGHTALYWYRQSLGQGPEFLIYFQGTGAADDSGLPNDRFFAVRPEGSVSTLKIQRTERGDSAVYLCASSPNPGGRETQYFGPGTRLLVL.